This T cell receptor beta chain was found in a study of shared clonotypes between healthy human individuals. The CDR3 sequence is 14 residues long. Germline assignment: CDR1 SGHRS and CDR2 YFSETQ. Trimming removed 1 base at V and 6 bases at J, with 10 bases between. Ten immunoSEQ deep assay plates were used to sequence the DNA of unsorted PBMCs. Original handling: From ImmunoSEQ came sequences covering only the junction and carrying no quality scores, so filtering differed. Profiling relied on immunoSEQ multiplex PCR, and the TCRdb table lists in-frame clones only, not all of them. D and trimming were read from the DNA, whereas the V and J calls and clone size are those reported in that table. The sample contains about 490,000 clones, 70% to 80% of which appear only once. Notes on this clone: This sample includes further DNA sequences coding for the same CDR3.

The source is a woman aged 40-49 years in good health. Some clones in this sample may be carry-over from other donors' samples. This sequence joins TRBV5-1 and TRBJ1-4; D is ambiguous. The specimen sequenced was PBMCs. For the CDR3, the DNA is TGCGCCAGCAGCTTGTGGGGTGCGGATGAAAAACTGTTTTTT. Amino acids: CASSLWGADEKLFF.